These 21 T cell receptor beta chains were all obtained from the same sample, sequenced in a study of blood T cell repertoires in COVID-19. Clones were read by immunoSEQ multiplex PCR, and TCRdb kept only the in-frame ones, dropping some. Among roughly 250,000 clones, around 90% were seen once, and the ten largest hold more than 5%. Sequencing was performed on PBMCs or T cells enriched from blood (not recorded which). The origin of the receptors is a woman between 25 and 40 years old with acute COVID-19.

J is TRBJ1-3 and V is TRBV25-1, with D unclear. The CDR3 is 14 residues long. Trimming left V 1 base short and J 2 bases short, with 6 bases between. Germline CDR1 is MGHDK and CDR2 is SYGVNS. CDR3 sequence (DNA): TGTGCCAGCAGTGAATTCGGGGCTGGAAACACCATATATTTT. It codes for CASSEFGAGNTIYF.

The rearrangement uses TRBV5-1 and TRBJ2-1; 13 positions agree with TRBD2. Germline CDR1 is SGHRS and CDR2 is YFSETQ. V dropped 0 bases and J dropped 6; count of bases not matched to a gene: 6. CDR3 length equals 17 residues. The DNA of the CDR3 is TGCGCCAGCAGCTTGGCTGCTGGGACTAGCGGGATCAATGAGCAGTTCTTC. Its translation: CASSLAAGTSGINEQFF.

The V call is TRBV7-3, the J call TRBJ2-1; 8 bases are a match to TRBD1. The CDR3 is 15 amino acids. V lost 3 bases and J lost 10; bases outside the gene matches: 11. Per the germline V gene, CDR1 is SGHTA and CDR2 is FQGTGA. CDR3 region: CASSFGTGRRAEQFF. Written as DNA, the CDR3 is TGTGCCAGCAGCTTCGGGACAGGACGACGGGCCGAGCAGTTCTTC.

This chain uses TRBV7-9 with TRBJ2-4; 8 positions agree with TRBD1. This CDR3 comprises 14 residues. V dropped 4 bases and J dropped 7; count of bases not matched to a gene: 6. CDR1 is SEHNR, CDR2 FQNEAQ, per germline (reference sequence). The CDR3 loop is CASSSPGGLNIQYF. The CDR3 DNA reads as TGTGCCAGCAGCTCCCCAGGGGGCCTGAACATTCAGTACTTC.

This chain joins TRBV10-3 and TRBJ1-2; D may be TRBD1 (6 bases). The CDR3 is made up of 16 amino acids. V shed 8 bases and J shed 0 bases, with 19 bases lying between them. Germline loops: CDR1 ENHRY, CDR2 SYGVKD. CDR3 in amino acids: CAIGAPQGLANYGYTF. The CDR3 bases are TGTGCCATCGGGGCCCCACAGGGCCTAGCTAACTATGGCTACACCTTC.

The chain uses TRBV11-3 and TRBJ2-1; TRBD1 agrees at 9 bases. V lost 3 bases, J lost 5 bases, and 8 bases stayed unmatched. Germline V gene sequence: CDR1 SGHNT, CDR2 YENEEA. The CDR3 loop spans 16 amino acids. The CDR3 is CASSFYGTGPNNEQFF. The DNA for the CDR3 is TGTGCCAGCAGCTTTTACGGGACAGGGCCCAACAATGAGCAGTTCTTC.

The rearrangement joins TRBV29-1 to TRBJ2-7, with 8 bases identical to TRBD1. With 6 bases clipped from V and 1 base from J, the junction kept 8 bases outside the gene matches. The CDR3 runs to 14 residues. Looked up from germline, CDR1 is SQVTM and CDR2 is ANQGSEA. CDR3 region: CSVTTTGVSYEQYF. The CDR3, as DNA: TGCAGCGTGACCACGACAGGGGTATCCTACGAGCAGTACTTC.

CDR3 loop: CASSFKLDFRLAGELFF. Written as DNA, the CDR3 is TGTGCCAGCAGTTTTAAGTTGGACTTTCGGTTGGCCGGGGAGCTGTTTTTT. The rearrangement uses TRBV28 and TRBJ2-2; weak D call: TRBD2 (5 bases). CDR1 MDHEN and CDR2 SYDVKM come from the germline V gene. V shed 3 bases and J shed 6 bases, with 20 bases lying between them. CDR3 length: 17 amino acids.

The V gene is TRBV27, the J gene TRBJ2-5; 13 bases fit TRBD2. The V gene end was trimmed by 10 bases and the J gene end by 6 bases; junction bases not matched to a gene: 8. In germline, CDR1 is MNHEY, CDR2 SMNVEV (reference sequence). The CDR3 loop spans 14 amino acids. The CDR3 nucleotides read TGTGCCATCATGGGACTAGCGGGATCGAAGACCCAGTACTTC. Protein: CAIMGLAGSKTQYF.

V is TRBV28 and J is TRBJ1-1, with D perhaps matching TRBD1 (6 bases). Looked up from germline, CDR1 is MDHEN and CDR2 is SYDVKM. Trimming pared 6 bases from V and 1 base from J, leaving 15 bases between. The CDR3 spans 15 residues. The CDR3: CASSGHGTPNTEAFF. The CDR3 DNA sequence: TGTGCCAGCAGCGGCCATGGGACACCGAACACTGAAGCTTTCTTT.

This chain links TRBV30 with TRBJ2-7; tentatively, D is TRBD1 (6 bases). From germline, CDR1 is GTSNPN and CDR2 SVGIG (reference sequence). This CDR3 has 14 residues. Trimming shortened V by 4 bases and J by 7 bases, and 20 bases separated the two germline ends. CDR3 nucleotide sequence: TGTGCCTGGACGCCACAGGGAAAAACGCGGGAGCAGTACTTC. This encodes CAWTPQGKTREQYF.

The V and J genes are TRBV5-1 and TRBJ2-1, with 11 bases that match TRBD2. The CDR3 is 16 amino acids. V lost 4 bases and J lost 7; bases outside the gene matches: 10. Germline V gene sequence: CDR1 SGHRS, CDR2 YFSETQ. The CDR3 nucleotides are TGCGCCAGCAGCCCCCCTTTTAGCGGGGGGGGTAATGAGCAGTTCTTC. This translates into CASSPPFSGGGNEQFF.

The V call is TRBV27, the J call TRBJ1-4; 7 nucleotides match TRBD1. The CDR3 is 14 amino acids. Trimming cost V 3 bases and J 3 bases; bases outside gene matches: 1. Germline CDR1 and CDR2: MNHEY and SMNVEV (reference sequence). In DNA form, the CDR3 reads TGTGCCAGCAGTTTCCAGGGGGCTAATGAAAAACTGTTTTTT. It is translated as CASSFQGANEKLFF.

This sequence joins TRBV9 and TRBJ1-5; D is unclear. Germline loops: CDR1 SGDLS, CDR2 YYNGEE. There are 14 residues in the CDR3. Trimming pared 6 bases from V and 4 bases from J, leaving 14 bases between. The chain's CDR3 is CASTLETTNQPQHF. The CDR3 DNA reads as TGTGCCAGCACCTTAGAAACCACGAATCAGCCCCAGCATTTT. Looking up the rest from reference TRBV9 and TRBJ1-5 gives the full variable domain: DSGVTQTPKHLITATGQRVTLRCSPRSGDLSVYWYQQSLDQGLQFLIQYYNGEERAKGNILERFSAQQFPDLHSELNLSSLELGDSALYFCASTLETTNQPQHFGDGTRLSIL.

This chain links TRBV28 with TRBJ2-1, with D uncertain. The germline gives CDR1 MDHEN, CDR2 SYDVKM. V shed 6 bases and J shed 5 bases, with 8 bases lying between them. This CDR3 is built from 12 residues. This CDR3 reads CASRTLDNEQFF. The CDR3 DNA sequence: TGTGCCAGCAGGACTTTGGACAATGAGCAGTTCTTC.

This clone was seen only once. V gene TRBV7-6 combines with J gene TRBJ1-1; maybe TRBD1 (6 bases). CDR1 and CDR2 (germline): SGHVS, FNYEAQ. This CDR3 is 12 amino acids long. V was trimmed by 5 bases and J by 10 bases, leaving 14 bases between them. Written as DNA, the CDR3 is TGTGCCAGCAGCCCGCACGGACAGTTAGCTTTCTTT. Translating gives CASSPHGQLAFF.

The chain combines TRBV18 with TRBJ2-1, with 8 bases that match TRBD1. CDR3 size: 14 residues. V was clipped by 3 bases and J by 5 bases; unmatched bases: 3. Germline CDR1 is KGHSH and CDR2 is LQKENI. The CDR3 DNA reads TGTGCCAGCTCACCCCGACAGGGGAACAATGAGCAGTTCTTC. It encodes CASSPRQGNNEQFF.

The chain is built from TRBV7-2 and TRBJ2-1; weak D call: TRBD2 (5 bases). Germline values: CDR1 SGHTA, CDR2 FQGNSA. Trimming removed 4 bases from V and 2 bases from J, with 12 bases in between. The CDR3 consists of 15 residues. The CDR3 DNA sequence: TGTGCCAGCAGCTCTTCCGGGAACCCCTACAATGAGCAGTTCTTC. Residues: CASSSSGNPYNEQFF.

V and J are TRBV11-3 and TRBJ2-3; 10 nucleotides match TRBD2. Germline lookup yields CDR1 SGHNT and CDR2 YENEEA. The CDR3 length is 17 residues. Trimming at V came to 6 bases and at J to 4 bases, leaving 13 bases not matched to a gene. This chain's CDR3 is CASSLGVSSGSADTQYF. CDR3 nucleotides: TGTGCCAGCAGTCTAGGGGTGTCTAGCGGGAGCGCAGATACGCAGTATTTT.

As for this clone: A read error may produce the germline difference seen at one junction end. V gene TRBV19 combines with J gene TRBJ1-4, with D maybe TRBD1 (5 bases). The germline V gene has CDR1 LNHDA and CDR2 SQIVND (reference sequence). The CDR3 length is 13 residues. The CDR3 nucleotides are TGTGCCAGTACCTTGGGGGGGACTGTGTCCCTGATTTTT. This encodes CASTLGGTVSLIF.

The chain couples TRBV28 to TRBJ1-5, with 9 bases aligning to TRBD1. The CDR3 totals 17 residues. Germline CDR1 MDHEN, CDR2 SYDVKM. Trimming removed 6 bases from V and 5 bases from J; junction bases left unmatched: 14. This chain's CDR3 is CASRTPKTGGSYQPQHF. The DNA of the CDR3 is TGTGCCAGCAGAACCCCCAAAACAGGGGGCAGTTATCAGCCCCAGCATTTT.